What follows describes a single T cell receptor beta chain. The participants were between about 18 and 90 years old and came from about two dozen US areas. Two negative PCRs, clearance, or symptom resolution had been documented for recovered Cohort 3 donors. V lost 5 bases to trimming and J lost 8 bases; unmatched junction nucleotides: 10. This CDR3 comprises 17 residues. Germline lookup yields CDR1 SGHNT and CDR2 YENEEA. This specimen belongs to a study of blood T cell repertoires in COVID-19. Across the whole study: Sites in the United States, Italy and Spain provided acute and convalescent COVID-19 samples. PBMCs, B-cell-depleted T cells, or T cells were the source of the cDNA or gDNA that made up the material.

Generated by immunoSEQ multiplex PCR, the TCRdb table keeps only in-frame clones and is missing some. Of about 180,000 clones listed, around 85% are singletons. The sequencing input was PBMCs or T cells enriched from blood (not recorded which). The source is a man aged 35 to 55 who had recovered from COVID-19. This sequence joins TRBV11-3 and TRBJ1-6, with 12 bases aligning to TRBD1. The CDR3 bases are TGTGCCAGCAGCGCGGCCCGGGACAGGGGGCTGGATTCACCCCTCCACTTT. Translation gives CASSAARDRGLDSPLHF.